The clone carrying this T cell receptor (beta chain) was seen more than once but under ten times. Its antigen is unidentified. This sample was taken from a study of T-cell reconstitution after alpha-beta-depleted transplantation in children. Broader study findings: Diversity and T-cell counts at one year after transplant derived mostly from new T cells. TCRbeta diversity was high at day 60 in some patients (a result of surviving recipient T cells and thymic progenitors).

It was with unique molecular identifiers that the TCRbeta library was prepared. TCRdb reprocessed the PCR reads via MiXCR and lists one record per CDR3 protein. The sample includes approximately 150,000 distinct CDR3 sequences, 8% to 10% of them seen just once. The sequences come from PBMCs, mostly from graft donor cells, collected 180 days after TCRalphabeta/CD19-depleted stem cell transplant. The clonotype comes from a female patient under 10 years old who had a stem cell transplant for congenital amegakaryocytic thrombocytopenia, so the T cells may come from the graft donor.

The CDR3 is CASSKGLQETQYF. The CDR3 coding sequence is TGTGCCAGTAGTAAGGGGCTTCAAGAGACCCAGTACTTC. The V call is TRBV19, the J call TRBJ2-5, with TRBD1 as a possible D gene (5 bases). This CDR3 region has 13 residues. The ends were cut back, 4 bases at V and 2 bases at J, with 8 bases in the middle. The germline CDR1 and CDR2 sequences are LNHDA and SQIVND (reference sequence).